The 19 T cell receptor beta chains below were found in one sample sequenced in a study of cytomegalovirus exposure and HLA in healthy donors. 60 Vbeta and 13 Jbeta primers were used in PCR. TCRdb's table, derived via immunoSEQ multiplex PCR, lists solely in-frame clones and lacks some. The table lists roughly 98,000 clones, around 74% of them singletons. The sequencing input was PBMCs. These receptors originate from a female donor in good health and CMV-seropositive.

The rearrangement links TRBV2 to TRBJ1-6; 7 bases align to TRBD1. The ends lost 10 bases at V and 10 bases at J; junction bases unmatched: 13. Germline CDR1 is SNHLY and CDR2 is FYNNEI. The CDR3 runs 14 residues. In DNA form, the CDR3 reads TGTGCCACCGGTCCGTCGACAGGGCGGTCACCCCTCCACTTT. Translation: CATGPSTGRSPLHF.

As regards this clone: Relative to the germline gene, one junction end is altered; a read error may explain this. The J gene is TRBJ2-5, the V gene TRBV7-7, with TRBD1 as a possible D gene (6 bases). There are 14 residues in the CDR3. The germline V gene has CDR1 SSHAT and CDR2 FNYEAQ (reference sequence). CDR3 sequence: CASSYQRGLETQYF. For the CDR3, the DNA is TGTGCTAGCAGCTACCAAAGGGGGTTGGAGACCCAGTACTTC.

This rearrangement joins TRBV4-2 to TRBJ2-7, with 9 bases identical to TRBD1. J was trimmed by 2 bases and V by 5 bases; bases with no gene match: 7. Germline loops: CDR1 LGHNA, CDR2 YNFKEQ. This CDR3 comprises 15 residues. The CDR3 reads CASSLTGTGTYEQYF. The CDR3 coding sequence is TGTGCCAGCAGCTTAACCGGGACAGGGACCTACGAGCAGTACTTC.

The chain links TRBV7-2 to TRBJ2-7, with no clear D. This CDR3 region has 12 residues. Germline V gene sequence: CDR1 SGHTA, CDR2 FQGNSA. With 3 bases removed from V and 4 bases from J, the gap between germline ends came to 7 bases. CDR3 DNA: TGTGCCAGCAGCTTTGACTTTTACGAGCAGTACTTC. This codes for CASSFDFYEQYF.

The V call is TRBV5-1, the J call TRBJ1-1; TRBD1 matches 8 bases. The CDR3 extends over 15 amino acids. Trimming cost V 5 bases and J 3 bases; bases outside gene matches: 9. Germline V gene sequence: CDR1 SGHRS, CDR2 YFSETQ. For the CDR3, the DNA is TGCGCCAGCAGGGCAGGGGGCGACGGGTACACTGAAGCTTTCTTT. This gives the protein CASRAGGDGYTEAFF.

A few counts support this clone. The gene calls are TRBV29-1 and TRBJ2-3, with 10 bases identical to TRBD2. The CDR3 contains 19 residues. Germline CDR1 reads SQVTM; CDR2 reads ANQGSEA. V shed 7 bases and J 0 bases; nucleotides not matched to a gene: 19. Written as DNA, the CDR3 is TGCAGCGATTGGGTTCCTAGCGGGAGTGATTATACTAGCACAGATACGCAGTATTTT. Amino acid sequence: CSDWVPSGSDYTSTDTQYF.

The CDR3 nucleotides read TGTGCCAGCAGCCCACAAGGGGGCCTGAATGGCTACACCTTC. It yields the protein CASSPQGGLNGYTF. The V call is TRBV11-2, the J call TRBJ1-2; the match to TRBD1 covers 7 bases. Germline V lookup: CDR1 SGHAT, CDR2 FQNNGV. The CDR3 runs 14 residues. The V gene end was trimmed by 5 bases and the J gene end by 6 bases; junction bases not matched to a gene: 9.

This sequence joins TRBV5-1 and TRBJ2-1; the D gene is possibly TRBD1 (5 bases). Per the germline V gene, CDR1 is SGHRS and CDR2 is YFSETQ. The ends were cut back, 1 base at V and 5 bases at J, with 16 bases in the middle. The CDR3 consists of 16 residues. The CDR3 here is CASSLTPSTVNNEQFF. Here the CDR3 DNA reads TGCGCCAGCAGCTTGACCCCCTCGACAGTCAACAATGAGCAGTTCTTC.

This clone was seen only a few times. The CDR3 DNA reads TGTGCCCAGGGGACAGGGGCCCTGGGCACTGAAGCTTTCTTT. Protein product: CAQGTGALGTEAFF. The V gene is TRBV30, the J gene TRBJ1-1, with 10 bases matching TRBD1. Germline assignment: CDR1 GTSNPN and CDR2 SVGIG (reference sequence). The CDR3 runs 14 residues. J was trimmed by 4 bases and V by 8 bases; bases with no gene match: 10.

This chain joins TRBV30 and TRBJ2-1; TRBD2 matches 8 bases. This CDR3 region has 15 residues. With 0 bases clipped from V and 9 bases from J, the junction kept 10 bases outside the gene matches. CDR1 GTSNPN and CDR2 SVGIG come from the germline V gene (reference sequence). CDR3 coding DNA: TGTGCCTGGAGTGTACGAGGGACTAGGGGCATTGAGCAGTTCTTC. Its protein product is CAWSVRGTRGIEQFF.

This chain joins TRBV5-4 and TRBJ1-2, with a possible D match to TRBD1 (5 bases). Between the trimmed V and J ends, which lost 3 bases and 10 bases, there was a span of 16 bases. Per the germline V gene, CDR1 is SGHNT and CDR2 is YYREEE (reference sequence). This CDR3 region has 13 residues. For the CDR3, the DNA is TGTGCCAGCAGCTCCCAGGGATGGGCGGACTACACCTTC. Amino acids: CASSSQGWADYTF.

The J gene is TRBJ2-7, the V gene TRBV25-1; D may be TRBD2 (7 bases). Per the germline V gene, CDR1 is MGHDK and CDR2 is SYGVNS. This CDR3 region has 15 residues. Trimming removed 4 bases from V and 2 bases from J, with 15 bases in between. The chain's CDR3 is CASSGRGGPTYEQYF. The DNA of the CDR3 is TGTGCCAGCAGTGGTCGCGGGGGCCCGACCTACGAGCAGTACTTC.

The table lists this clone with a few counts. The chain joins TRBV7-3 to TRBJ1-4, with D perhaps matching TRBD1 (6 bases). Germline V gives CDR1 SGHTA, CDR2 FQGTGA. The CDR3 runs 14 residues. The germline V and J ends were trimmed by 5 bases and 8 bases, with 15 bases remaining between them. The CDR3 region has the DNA TGTGCCAGCAGCGGCCGGGACATAGGGGAAAAACTGTTTTTT. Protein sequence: CASSGRDIGEKLFF.

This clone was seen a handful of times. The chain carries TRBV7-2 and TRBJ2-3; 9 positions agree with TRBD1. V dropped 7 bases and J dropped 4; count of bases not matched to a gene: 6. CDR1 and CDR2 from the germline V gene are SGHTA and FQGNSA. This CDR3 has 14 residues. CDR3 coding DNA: TGTGCCAGCACCCCGACAGGGGGTCCAGATACGCAGTATTTT. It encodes CASTPTGGPDTQYF.

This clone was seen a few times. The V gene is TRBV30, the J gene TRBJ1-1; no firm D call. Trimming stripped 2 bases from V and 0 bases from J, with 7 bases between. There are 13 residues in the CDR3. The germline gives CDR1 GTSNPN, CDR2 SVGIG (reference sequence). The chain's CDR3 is CAWSKEMNTEAFF. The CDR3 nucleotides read TGTGCCTGGAGTAAGGAGATGAACACTGAAGCTTTCTTT.

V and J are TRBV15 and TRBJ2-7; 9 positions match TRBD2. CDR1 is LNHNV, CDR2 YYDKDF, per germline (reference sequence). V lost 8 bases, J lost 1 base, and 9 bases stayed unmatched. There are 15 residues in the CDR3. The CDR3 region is CATGLAGFGSYEQYF. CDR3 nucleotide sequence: TGTGCCACCGGTCTAGCGGGGTTCGGTTCCTACGAGCAGTACTTC.

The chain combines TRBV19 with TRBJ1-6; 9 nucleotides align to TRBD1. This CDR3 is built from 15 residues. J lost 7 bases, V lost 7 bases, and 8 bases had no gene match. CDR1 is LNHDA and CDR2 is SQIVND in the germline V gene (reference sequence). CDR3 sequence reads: CASNPGTGLNSPLHF. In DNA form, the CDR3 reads TGTGCCAGTAACCCGGGGACAGGGCTAAATTCACCCCTCCACTTT.

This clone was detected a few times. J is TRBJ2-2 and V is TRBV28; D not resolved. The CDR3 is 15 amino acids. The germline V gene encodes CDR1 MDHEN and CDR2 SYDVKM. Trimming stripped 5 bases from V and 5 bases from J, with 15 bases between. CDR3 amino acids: CASSPFSLLTGELFF. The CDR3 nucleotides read TGTGCCAGCAGTCCCTTCTCCCTTCTGACCGGGGAGCTGTTTTTT.

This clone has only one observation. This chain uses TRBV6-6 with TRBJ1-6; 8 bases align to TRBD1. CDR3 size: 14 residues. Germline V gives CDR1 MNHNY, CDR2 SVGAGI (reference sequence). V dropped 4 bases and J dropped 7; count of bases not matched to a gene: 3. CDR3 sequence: CASSSRTGNSPLHF. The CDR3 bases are TGTGCCAGCAGTTCCCGGACAGGGAATTCACCCCTCCACTTT.